Ten or more counts support the clone carrying this TCR beta chain. The antigen is not known. The data are from a study of neurological immune-mediated disorders. About the research overall: Of the approximately 34 patients with multiple sclerosis, some 31 had relapsing-remitting MS, whereas the remaining 3 had secondary progressive MS. Study conclusions and caveats: Because no CDR3 amino acid sequences were shared across subjects by expanded clones, private repertoires were suggested in all groups.

The length of the CDR3 is 14 residues. From germline, CDR1 is MNHEY and CDR2 SVGAGI. J lost 1 base, V lost 4 bases, and 1 base had no gene match. The method for making cDNA was 5'RACE, and it used 10-nucleotide random UMIs. A single run covered 15-18 subjects with over 170 million TCR-beta sequences. From the 5' RACE reads, TCRdb called clonotypes with MiXCR, one entry per CDR3 protein. The sample holds around 46,000 distinct CDR3 sequences; 1.9% are singletons and the top ten take roughly 2.1%. This chain joins TRBV6-5 and TRBJ1-1; 9 bases map to TRBD1. The receptor was isolated from a woman between 40 and 50 years old with multiple sclerosis. Input material: PBMCs. The DNA for the CDR3 is TGTGCCAGCAGTTCGGGACAGGGGAACACTGAAGCTTTCTTT. Amino acid sequence: CASSSGQGNTEAFF.